This entry lists 27 T cell receptor beta chains sequenced from one sample in a study of OX40 agonist ivuxolimab in advanced cancers. Profiling relied on immunoSEQ multiplex PCR, and the TCRdb table lists in-frame clones only, not all of them. The table has roughly 75,000 clones, around 86% seen once. This specimen was CD4+ or CD8+ T cells sorted from blood, taken in a trial of the OX40 agonist ivuxolimab. These receptors originate from an adult with an advanced solid tumor such as melanoma, head and neck, liver or kidney cancer.

Only one count was recorded for this clone. In nucleotides, the CDR3 is TGTGCCAGCAGCTTCCCAAGCCGGGGTGGAAGCACTGAAGCTTTCTTT. Encoded protein: CASSFPSRGGSTEAFF. The V gene is TRBV11-2, the J gene TRBJ1-1; D remains ambiguous. Looked up from germline, CDR1 is SGHAT and CDR2 is FQNNGV. This CDR3 region has 16 residues. Trimming shortened V by 3 bases and J by 4 bases, and 18 bases separated the two germline ends.

The rearrangement uses TRBV29-1 and TRBJ2-3, with D unclear. Trimming left V 3 bases short and J 1 base short, with 5 bases between. Germline CDR1 reads SQVTM; CDR2 reads ANQGSEA. The CDR3 runs to 12 residues. CDR3 loop: CSVDTGTDTQYF. The CDR3 nucleotides read TGCAGCGTTGATACTGGCACAGATACGCAGTATTTT.

The chain employs TRBV11-2 and TRBJ2-7; D may be TRBD1 (6 bases). CDR3 length: 16 residues. V lost 2 bases and J lost 4, with 18 bases in between. The germline CDR1 and CDR2 sequences are SGHAT and FQNNGV. CDR3 in DNA: TGTGCCAGCAGCTTATTTGGGACACAGGGTAAATACGAGCAGTACTTC. Its protein is CASSLFGTQGKYEQYF.

The chain is built from TRBV7-2 and TRBJ2-1, with D perhaps matching TRBD2 (6 bases). V was shortened by 0 bases and J by 10 bases, with 22 bases between the two germline ends. This CDR3 has 17 residues. The germline V gene encodes CDR1 SGHTA and CDR2 FQGNSA. In DNA, the CDR3 is TGTGCCAGCAGCTTAGCGGGCTCCGGGGGACTCAATATGGAGCAGTTCTTC. This gives the protein CASSLAGSGGLNMEQFF.

The chain is built from TRBV10-3 and TRBJ1-2; D gene unclear. The CDR3 spans 12 residues. Trimming cost V 3 bases and J 0 bases, with 2 bases left between them. Per the germline V gene, CDR1 is ENHRY and CDR2 is SYGVKD. The CDR3 region has the DNA TGTGCCATCAGTGAAACTAACTATGGCTACACCTTC. It is translated as CAISETNYGYTF.

This clone was counted a single time. V and J are TRBV2 and TRBJ2-7; maybe TRBD2 (5 bases). Looked up from germline, CDR1 is SNHLY and CDR2 is FYNNEI. Deletions cut 2 bases from V and 3 bases from J, with 17 bases between. The CDR3 length is 16 residues. For the CDR3, the DNA is TGTGCCAGCAGTGAAAATGACGGCCGTCGGGGCTACGAGCAGTACTTC. It codes for CASSENDGRRGYEQYF.

The chain is built from TRBV5-1 and TRBJ2-5, with unresolved D. This CDR3 has 17 residues. Trimming took 4 bases from V and 0 from J, leaving 19 bases between them. Germline V gene sequence: CDR1 SGHRS, CDR2 YFSETQ. CDR3 amino acids: CASSPSGWGKYQETQYF. The DNA of the CDR3 is TGCGCCAGCAGCCCGTCCGGGTGGGGAAAGTACCAAGAGACCCAGTACTTC.

In its sample, this clone was seen once. This chain joins TRBV6-1 and TRBJ2-6; D perhaps matches TRBD1 (6 bases). The CDR3 is made up of 15 amino acids. Germline V gives CDR1 MNHNS, CDR2 SASEGT. Between the trimmed V and J ends, which lost 4 bases and 4 bases, there was a span of 11 bases. CDR3 sequence (DNA): TGTGCCAGCAGTGTTGTAGGGACAGGGGCCAACGTCCTGACTTTC. Its translation: CASSVVGTGANVLTF.

The chain employs TRBV19 and TRBJ1-1; no clear D. Germline CDR1 is LNHDA and CDR2 is SQIVND (reference sequence). The CDR3 has 12 residues. V dropped 7 bases and J dropped 4 bases, with 10 bases sitting between them. The CDR3 loop is CASMHRGTEAFF. CDR3 DNA: TGTGCCAGTATGCACCGGGGCACTGAAGCTTTCTTT.

The count of this clone is one. The V call is TRBV4-3, the J call TRBJ2-5; no reliable D call. Trimming took 4 bases from V and 5 from J, leaving 11 bases between them. The CDR3 is 13 amino acids. The V gene's germline CDR1 is LGHNA and CDR2 YSLEER. CDR3 region: CASSPRSEETQYF. The CDR3 DNA is TGCGCCAGCAGCCCTCGATCGGAGGAGACCCAGTACTTC.

This rearrangement joins TRBV7-2 to TRBJ1-2; TRBD1 aligns across 8 bases. CDR1 SGHTA and CDR2 FQGNSA come from the germline V gene. J gave up 2 bases and V 2 bases, and 4 bases lay outside the gene matches. This CDR3 comprises 15 residues. The CDR3 region is CASSLYPGGNYGYTF. The CDR3 coding sequence is TGTGCCAGCAGCTTATATCCAGGGGGCAACTATGGCTACACCTTC.

This chain links TRBV28 with TRBJ2-1; 7 positions agree with TRBD2. The CDR3 extends over 15 amino acids. Germline lookup yields CDR1 MDHEN and CDR2 SYDVKM. With V trimmed by 7 bases and J by 4 bases, 10 bases remained unmatched. DNA for the CDR3: TGTGCCAGCACCTCGGGACTACCGCCTTACAATGAGCAGTTCTTC. Protein product: CASTSGLPPYNEQFF.

The chain joins TRBV19 to TRBJ1-5, with unresolved D. V was trimmed by 4 bases and J by 7 bases, leaving 11 bases between them. Germline V lookup: CDR1 LNHDA, CDR2 SQIVND (reference sequence). The CDR3 totals 13 residues. CDR3 DNA: TGTGCCAGTAGTAACAGTCTTCAGCAGCCCCAGCATTTT. Translating gives CASSNSLQQPQHF.

This chain uses TRBV11-2 with TRBJ2-1; 15 bases map to TRBD2. CDR3 size: 18 residues. The germline gives CDR1 SGHAT, CDR2 FQNNGV. V shed 3 bases, J shed 4 bases, and the junction held 7 bases outside the gene matches. CDR3 bases: TGTGCCAGCAGCTTGGGACTAGCGGGGGGAGCGATTTACAATGAGCAGTTCTTC. Encoded protein: CASSLGLAGGAIYNEQFF.

V is TRBV7-2 and J is TRBJ2-3; D gene uncertain. The germline CDR1 and CDR2 sequences are SGHTA and FQGNSA. The CDR3 is 12 residues long. Trimming took off 2 bases at V and 5 bases at J, with 5 bases between the two ends. The chain's CDR3 is CASSLIEDTQYF. The CDR3 bases are TGTGCCAGCAGCTTAATAGAAGATACGCAGTATTTT.

The V gene is TRBV7-2, the J gene TRBJ2-1, with 7 bases that match TRBD2. The CDR3 is made up of 11 amino acids. The germline V gene encodes CDR1 SGHTA and CDR2 FQGNSA. V lost 5 bases to trimming and J lost 13 bases; unmatched junction nucleotides: 5. The CDR3 protein is CASSGRTRQFF. The CDR3 DNA follows: TGTGCCAGCAGCGGGCGGACTAGACAGTTCTTC.

The chain is built from TRBV7-9 and TRBJ2-7; D uncertain. Between the trimmed V and J ends, which lost 5 bases and 4 bases, there was a span of 12 bases. The CDR3 has 13 amino acids. Germline CDR1 and CDR2: SEHNR and FQNEAQ (reference sequence). CDR3: CASSVGLEYEQYF. The CDR3 nucleotides are TGTGCCAGCAGCGTCGGGCTAGAATACGAGCAGTACTTC.

This chain joins TRBV28 and TRBJ2-1; 9 bases map to TRBD1. Germline V gene lookup returns CDR1 MDHEN and CDR2 SYDVKM. The V gene end was trimmed by 5 bases and the J gene end by 7 bases; junction bases not matched to a gene: 9. The CDR3 sequence is 15 residues long. CDR3 sequence (DNA): TGTGCCAGCAGTGGAGCGGGACAGGGTGGGAATGAGCAGTTCTTC. This gives the protein CASSGAGQGGNEQFF.

The gene calls are TRBV9 and TRBJ2-4, with 13 bases fitting TRBD2. The CDR3 is made up of 18 amino acids. After removal of 3 bases from V and 0 bases from J, the junction contained 6 bases not matched to a gene. Germline CDR1 reads SGDLS; CDR2 reads YYNGEE. As DNA, the CDR3 is TGTGCCAGCAGCGCCGGGACTAGCGGGGATCTAGCCAAAAACATTCAGTACTTC. This translates into CASSAGTSGDLAKNIQYF.

The V gene is TRBV5-1, the J gene TRBJ1-4, with 7 bases identical to TRBD1. The CDR3 sequence is 15 residues long. The germline V gene encodes CDR1 SGHRS and CDR2 YFSETQ. Losses at the gene ends were 4 bases for V and 2 bases for J; bases not matched to a gene: 5. The chain's CDR3 is CASSQQGLTNEKLFF. CDR3 sequence (DNA): TGCGCCAGCAGCCAACAGGGGTTGACTAATGAAAAACTGTTTTTT.

The rearrangement uses TRBV6-5 and TRBJ2-6; D remains ambiguous. The CDR3 is made up of 14 amino acids. Germline values: CDR1 MNHEY, CDR2 SVGAGI. V gave up 5 bases and J gave up 0 bases, with 5 bases separating them. Here the CDR3 reads CASSRISGANVLTF. The CDR3 coding sequence is TGTGCCAGCAGTCGAATCTCTGGGGCCAACGTCCTGACTTTC.

This clone has more than one count but fewer than ten. The chain combines TRBV5-6 with TRBJ2-1; 9 nucleotides agree with TRBD1. CDR3 length: 15 amino acids. The ends lost 1 base at V and 7 bases at J; junction bases unmatched: 6. Per germline, CDR1 SGHDT and CDR2 YYEEEE. DNA for the CDR3: TGTGCCAGCAGCTTGAGGACAGGGGTGGTGAATGAGCAGTTCTTC. As protein: CASSLRTGVVNEQFF.

This chain connects TRBV27 to TRBJ1-2; 7 positions match TRBD1. Losses at the gene ends were 5 bases for V and 5 bases for J; bases not matched to a gene: 8. Germline values: CDR1 MNHEY, CDR2 SMNVEV (reference sequence). The CDR3 sequence is 14 residues long. The CDR3 loop reads CASSQTGMGYGYTF. CDR3 bases: TGTGCCAGCAGTCAGACAGGGATGGGGTATGGCTACACCTTC.

V and J are TRBV7-2 and TRBJ2-4; 11 bases fit TRBD2. Germline CDR1 and CDR2: SGHTA and FQGNSA. With V trimmed by 5 bases and J by 8 bases, 11 bases remained unmatched. The CDR3 covers 16 residues. The CDR3 DNA reads as TGTGCCAGCAGCCTCCGGAGTAGCGGGAGGGTTGACATTCAGTACTTC. Protein product: CASSLRSSGRVDIQYF.

This clone was seen only once. The chain recombines TRBV6-5 with TRBJ1-5; D ambiguous. The CDR3 has 13 amino acids. Germline values: CDR1 MNHEY, CDR2 SVGAGI. The germline V and J ends were trimmed by 5 bases and 7 bases, with 12 bases remaining between them. DNA for the CDR3: TGTGCCAGCAGTGGCGACATCTACCAGCCCCAGCATTTT. Translating gives CASSGDIYQPQHF.

The rearrangement joins TRBV19 to TRBJ2-3, with TRBD1 matching over 7 bases. The trim removed 5 bases at V and 2 bases at J, leaving 10 bases unmatched. Germline V CDR1 and CDR2: LNHDA, SQIVND (reference sequence). The length of the CDR3 is 16 residues. The CDR3 is CASSSSGGPNTDTQYF. The CDR3 DNA reads TGTGCCAGTAGTTCCTCAGGGGGACCGAACACAGATACGCAGTATTTT.

This sequence joins TRBV6-1 and TRBJ1-2; D perhaps matches TRBD1 (5 bases). CDR3 length: 13 amino acids. The V and J ends lost 2 bases and 7 bases respectively, with 11 bases between them. Germline-derived CDR1 and CDR2 are MNHNS and SASEGT. The DNA for the CDR3 is TGTGCCAGCAGTGAAAAGGGGCCGGGTGGCTACACCTTC. This sequence encodes CASSEKGPGGYTF.